Presented here are 2 T cell receptor beta chains from one specimen sequenced in a study of blood T cell repertoires in COVID-19. The data were produced by immunoSEQ multiplex PCR, yet TCRdb's version contains in-frame clones alone and is incomplete. The sample consists of 35,000 to 50,000 clones, roughly nine tenths of them appearing once. The sequencing input was peripheral blood. These TCRs come from a man in his 60s with acute or convalescent COVID-19.

The chain is built from TRBV7-8 and TRBJ1-5; no definite D call. Deletions cut 5 bases from V and 1 base from J, with 9 bases between. The CDR3 covers 14 residues. Germline V gives CDR1 SGHVS, CDR2 FQNEAQ. The CDR3 is CASSAVRSNQPQHF. In DNA form, the CDR3 reads TGTGCCAGCAGCGCGGTGAGGAGCAATCAGCCCCAGCATTTT.

The chain carries TRBV5-4 and TRBJ1-1, with TRBD1 matching over 10 bases. The CDR3 totals 16 residues. Germline CDR1 SGHNT, CDR2 YYREEE (reference sequence). Trimming removed 4 bases from V and 4 bases from J; junction bases left unmatched: 10. CDR3 region: CASSHRQGAFGTEAFF. In DNA, the CDR3 is TGTGCCAGCAGCCATCGACAGGGGGCATTCGGCACTGAAGCTTTCTTT.